Below are 23 T cell receptor beta chains sequenced from a single sample in a study of cytomegalovirus exposure and HLA in healthy donors. PCR employed 60 Vbeta and 13 Jbeta primers. Data came from immunoSEQ multiplex PCR; TCRdb stores just in-frame clones and leaves some out. The table has roughly 160,000 clones, roughly 70% seen once; the top ten hold approximately 1.5%. Sequencing was performed on PBMCs. These receptors originate from a girl aged 5 to 17 in good health and CMV-seronegative.

The chain employs TRBV4-1 and TRBJ2-5, with 7 positions matching TRBD2. The DNA end lines up better with TRBJ2-7; the J call may be wrong. The CDR3 length is 16 residues. CDR1 and CDR2 from the germline V gene are MGHRA and YSYEKL. CDR3 in DNA: TGCGCCAGCAGCCAAGGGCGGGGGATGAGCTCCTACGAGCAGTACTTC. Its translation is CASSQGRGMSSYEQYF.

V is TRBV9 and J is TRBJ1-1; TRBD1 agrees at 7 bases. This CDR3 region has 15 residues. The J segment lost 8 bases and the V segment lost 0 bases, leaving 10 bases of the junction unmatched. CDR1 SGDLS and CDR2 YYNGEE come from the germline V gene. CDR3 DNA sequence: TGTGCCAGCAGCGTAGCGGCCGGGACAGCGACCGAAGCTTTCTTT. This encodes CASSVAAGTATEAFF.

This chain joins TRBV5-1 and TRBJ1-2; no reliable D call. CDR1 and CDR2 from the germline V gene are SGHRS and YFSETQ. The CDR3 contains 14 residues. The ends were cut back, 3 bases at V and 4 bases at J, with 13 bases in the middle. The DNA for the CDR3 is TGCGCCAGCAGCTACGAGGGTGCCGTCTATGGCTACACCTTC. Encoded protein: CASSYEGAVYGYTF.

The rearrangement uses TRBV11-2 and TRBJ2-7; 8 bases align to TRBD2. The CDR3 loop spans 14 amino acids. The V gene end was trimmed by 8 bases and the J gene end by 3 bases; junction bases not matched to a gene: 9. Germline V gene lookup returns CDR1 SGHAT and CDR2 FQNNGV. The CDR3 here is CASAPPGGSYEQYF. The CDR3 DNA reads as TGTGCCAGCGCCCCACCGGGGGGGAGCTACGAGCAGTACTTC.

This clone has just a few counts. The chain is built from TRBV6-5 and TRBJ1-5, with a possible D match to TRBD1 (5 bases). Germline V lookup: CDR1 MNHEY, CDR2 SVGAGI. The CDR3 contains 15 residues. The V and J ends lost 0 bases and 3 bases respectively, with 9 bases between them. The CDR3 loop is CASSYSHRINQPQHF. In DNA form, the CDR3 reads TGTGCCAGCAGTTACTCGCACAGGATCAATCAGCCCCAGCATTTT.

The chain combines TRBV18 with TRBJ1-2; D gene ambiguous. V was pared by 3 bases and J by 7 bases, with 12 bases between. Germline lookup yields CDR1 KGHSH and CDR2 LQKENI. This CDR3 has 13 amino acids. CDR3 loop: CASSPGEDGGYTF. The CDR3 nucleotides read TGTGCCAGCTCACCCGGGGAGGACGGTGGCTACACCTTC.

The chain has TRBV30 and TRBJ2-3; TRBD2 might be the D (6 bases). The CDR3 runs 14 residues. Germline V gives CDR1 GTSNPN, CDR2 SVGIG (reference sequence). V was clipped by 5 bases and J by 3 bases, with 15 bases between them. DNA for the CDR3: TGTGCCTGGGCCTATGAGGGGAGGACAGATACGCAGTATTTT. Encoded protein: CAWAYEGRTDTQYF.

This clone was counted a few times. V is TRBV4-1 and J is TRBJ1-1, with 9 bases aligning to TRBD1. The CDR3 has 15 amino acids. The germline gives CDR1 MGHRA, CDR2 YSYEKL. V trimming: 1 base; J trimming: 4 bases; junction bases outside the gene matches: 4. The CDR3 loop is CASSQGTGGITEAFF. The CDR3 DNA reads as TGCGCCAGCAGCCAAGGAACAGGGGGCATCACTGAAGCTTTCTTT.

The chain couples TRBV5-1 to TRBJ2-1; 7 bases are a match to TRBD1. The V segment lost 3 bases and the J segment 4 bases; nucleotides outside the gene matches: 10. Germline V gene sequence: CDR1 SGHRS, CDR2 YFSETQ. CDR3 length: 16 amino acids. As DNA, the CDR3 is TGCGCCAGCAGCTACTTCCGGGACAGAAAATACAATGAGCAGTTCTTC. Translated: CASSYFRDRKYNEQFF.

This clone was counted only a few times. The genes are TRBV6-5 and TRBJ2-1, with 8 bases lining up with TRBD2. The V gene's germline CDR1 is MNHEY and CDR2 SVGAGI. V lost 6 bases to trimming and J lost 3 bases; unmatched junction nucleotides: 1. This CDR3 is 13 amino acids long. The CDR3 here is CASRLADYNEQFF. The CDR3 DNA follows: TGTGCCAGCAGACTAGCGGACTACAATGAGCAGTTCTTC.

This chain links TRBV7-9 with TRBJ1-2; TRBD1 aligns across 8 bases. Germline V gene data show CDR1 as SEHNR and CDR2 as FQNEAQ (reference sequence). CDR3 size: 14 residues. Unmatched junction bases numbered 5, after V lost 5 bases and J lost 3 bases. The CDR3 DNA follows: TGTGCCAGCAGCGGACAGGGTGGTGACTATGGCTACACCTTC. This codes for CASSGQGGDYGYTF.

This clone occurred a few times. The genes are TRBV5-1 and TRBJ1-4, with a tentative D call TRBD1 (6 bases). V lost 5 bases, J lost 7 bases, and 12 bases lay in between. This CDR3 has 13 amino acids. CDR1 and CDR2 (germline): SGHRS, YFSETQ. The CDR3 spells CASRGGESEKLFF. CDR3 DNA: TGCGCCAGCAGAGGGGGGGAGAGTGAAAAACTGTTTTTT.

This chain uses TRBV5-1 with TRBJ1-6; TRBD1 matches at 11 bases. The ends lost 3 bases at V and 6 bases at J; junction bases unmatched: 11. Germline V gene lookup returns CDR1 SGHRS and CDR2 YFSETQ. This CDR3 has 18 residues. The CDR3 sequence is CASSSTPPGTGGNSPLHF. Written as DNA, the CDR3 is TGCGCCAGCAGCTCGACACCTCCCGGGACAGGGGGTAATTCACCCCTCCACTTT.

The chain joins TRBV13 to TRBJ2-5, with D uncertain. Germline V lookup: CDR1 PRHDT, CDR2 FYEKMQ (reference sequence). The CDR3 totals 14 residues. V shed 3 bases and J shed 5 bases, with 13 bases lying between them. The CDR3 sequence: CASSLNQRWETQYF. The CDR3, as DNA: TGTGCCAGCAGCTTGAATCAGAGGTGGGAGACCCAGTACTTC.

The gene calls are TRBV6-6 and TRBJ2-5; 7 nucleotides line up with TRBD2. Trimming at V came to 6 bases and at J to 2 bases, leaving 6 bases not matched to a gene. This CDR3 region has 14 residues. Germline values: CDR1 MNHNY, CDR2 SVGAGI (reference sequence). The CDR3 spells CASRIPGLQETQYF. The CDR3 DNA is TGTGCCAGCAGGATACCGGGACTACAAGAGACCCAGTACTTC.

V is TRBV30 and J is TRBJ2-5; TRBD1 is a possible D gene (6 bases). Germline values: CDR1 GTSNPN, CDR2 SVGIG (reference sequence). CDR3 size: 18 residues. Trimming stripped 0 bases from V and 1 base from J, with 21 bases between. CDR3 DNA: TGTGCCTGGAGTGTACACAGGGTAGAGGGTTGGGTCCAAGAGACCCAGTACTTC. Translated: CAWSVHRVEGWVQETQYF.

CDR3 sequence reads: CASTGQPNTEAFF. CDR3 bases: TGCGCCAGCACCGGACAGCCGAACACTGAAGCTTTCTTT. The chain is built from TRBV5-1 and TRBJ1-1, with D tentatively TRBD1 (6 bases). Germline V lookup: CDR1 SGHRS, CDR2 YFSETQ. CDR3 size: 13 residues. Trimming took off 6 bases at V and 1 base at J, with 10 bases between the two ends.

The genes are TRBV29-1 and TRBJ2-7, with 8 bases identical to TRBD1. Germline loops: CDR1 SQVTM, CDR2 ANQGSEA. The CDR3 contains 14 residues. V lost 7 bases and J lost 1; bases outside the gene matches: 9. Here the CDR3 DNA reads TGCAGCGCCAGGACAGGGCCACCTTCCTACGAGCAGTACTTC. Residues: CSARTGPPSYEQYF.

The chain combines TRBV2 with TRBJ2-3, with a possible D match to TRBD2 (5 bases). Trimming shortened V by 3 bases and J by 4 bases, and 8 bases separated the two germline ends. Germline V CDR1 and CDR2: SNHLY, FYNNEI. The CDR3 is made up of 13 amino acids. CDR3 DNA sequence: TGTGCCAGCAGTGATTGGGGAGCAGATACGCAGTATTTT. Amino acids: CASSDWGADTQYF. Using reference TRBV2 and TRBJ2-3 for the parts outside the CDR3, the full variable domain is EPEVTQTPSHQVTQMGQEVILRCVPISNHLYFYWYRQILGQKVEFLVSFYNNEISEKSEIFDDQFSVERPDGSNFTLKIRSTKLEDSAMYFCASSDWGADTQYFGPGTRLTVL.

This clone was observed at least ten times. The chain joins TRBV4-1 to TRBJ1-2, with D tentatively TRBD1 (5 bases). Per germline, CDR1 MGHRA and CDR2 YSYEKL. This CDR3 contains 14 residues. V shed 0 bases and J shed 6 bases, with 11 bases lying between them. CDR3 loop: CASSQEGRVDGYTF. The CDR3 DNA reads TGCGCCAGCAGCCAAGAGGGCAGGGTAGATGGCTACACCTTC.

This clone was counted between two and nine times. This chain links TRBV9 with TRBJ2-7; 7 bases align to TRBD1. Trimming removed 3 bases from V and 4 bases from J; junction bases left unmatched: 10. Germline V lookup: CDR1 SGDLS, CDR2 YYNGEE. CDR3 length: 15 amino acids. This CDR3 reads CASSETGTVLYEQYF. CDR3 DNA: TGTGCCAGCAGCGAAACCGGGACAGTCTTATACGAGCAGTACTTC.

This clone occurred a few times. CDR3 region: CASSLARGGLQETQYF. For the CDR3, the DNA is TGTGCCAGCAGCTTGGCTAGGGGGGGGCTCCAAGAGACCCAGTACTTC. V gene TRBV5-4 combines with J gene TRBJ2-5, with D perhaps TRBD2 (7 bases). V lost 0 bases, J lost 1 base, and 13 bases lay in between. The CDR3 has 16 residues. Germline CDR1 SGHNT, CDR2 YYREEE (reference sequence).

The rearrangement joins TRBV6-1 to TRBJ1-1; D gene ambiguous. CDR1 MNHNS and CDR2 SASEGT come from the germline V gene. V was pared by 2 bases and J by 13 bases, with 11 bases between. The CDR3 is 11 residues long. CDR3 nucleotides: TGTGCCAGCAGTGAAACGGGTGGAAATTTCTTT. Its protein product is CASSETGGNFF.